This T cell receptor beta chain was observed in a study of shared clonotypes between healthy human individuals. Study-wide findings and caveats: Generation probabilities of non-shared clonotypes were lower (relative to those shared by all four donors). Despite large depth, sorted-subset datasets appeared incompletely sequenced. Expectations were that clonotype sharing among donors would be affected by sequencing depth. Naive subsets tended to show greater estimated richness than memory subsets.

In this sample, this clone turned up a few times. Its target is unknown. Germline V gives CDR1 LNHDA, CDR2 SQIVND (reference sequence). The CDR3 is 13 residues long. V was trimmed by 10 bases and J by 5 bases, leaving 17 bases between them. Clones were read by immunoSEQ multiplex PCR, and TCRdb kept only the in-frame ones, dropping some. Here the sample spans around 700,000 clones, less than 80% being singletons. V gene TRBV19 combines with J gene TRBJ1-1; the D is unclear. This TCR derives from a woman between 25 and 40 years old in good health. Sequenced input: memory CD4+ T cells sorted from blood. Subset noted: CD45RA-negative fraction. The CDR3: CATSTLVGTEAFF. The CDR3 DNA is TGTGCCACGTCCACCTTGGTGGGGACTGAAGCTTTCTTT.